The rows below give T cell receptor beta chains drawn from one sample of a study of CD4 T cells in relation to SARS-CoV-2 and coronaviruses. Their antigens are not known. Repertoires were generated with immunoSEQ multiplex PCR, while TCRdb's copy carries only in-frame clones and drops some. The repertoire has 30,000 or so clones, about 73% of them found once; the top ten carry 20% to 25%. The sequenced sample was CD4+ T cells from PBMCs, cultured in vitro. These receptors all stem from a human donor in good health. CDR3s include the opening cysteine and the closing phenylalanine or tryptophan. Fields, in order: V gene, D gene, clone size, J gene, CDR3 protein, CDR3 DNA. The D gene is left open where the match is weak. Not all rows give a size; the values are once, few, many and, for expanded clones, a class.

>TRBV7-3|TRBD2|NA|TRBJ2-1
CASSSRTSGYNEQFF
TGTGCCAGCAGCTCCCGGACTAGCGGTTACAATGAGCAGTTCTTC
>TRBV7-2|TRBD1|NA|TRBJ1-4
CASSRTGDSQKLFF
TGTGCCAGCAGCCGGACAGGGGATTCTCAAAAACTGTTTTTT
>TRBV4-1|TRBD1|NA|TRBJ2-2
CASSPGTGGTGELFF
TGCGCCAGCAGCCCCGGGACAGGTGGTACCGGGGAGCTGTTTTTT
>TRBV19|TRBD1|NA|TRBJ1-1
CASRGTGSTEAFF
TGTGCCAGTAGGGGGACAGGGTCCACTGAAGCTTTCTTT
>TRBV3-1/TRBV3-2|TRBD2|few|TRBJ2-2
CASSLGLAGGTTGELFF
TGTGCCAGCAGCTTGGGACTAGCGGGGGGAACCACCGGGGAGCTGTTTTTT
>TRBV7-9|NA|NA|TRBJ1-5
CASSPGGGRRNQPQHF
TGTGCCAGCAGCCCCGGCGGGGGGCGCCGCAATCAGCCCCAGCATTTT
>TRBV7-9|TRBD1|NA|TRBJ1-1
CASSRNRGLNTEAFF
TGTGCCAGCAGCCGGAACAGGGGTTTGAACACTGAAGCTTTCTTT
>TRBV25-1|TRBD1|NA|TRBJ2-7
CASRSTRTGHEQYF
TGTGCCAGCAGATCTACCCGGACAGGCCACGAGCAGTACTTC
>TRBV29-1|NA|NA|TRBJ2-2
CTPPGSPIFRELFF
TGCACCCCCCCGGGGTCCCCGATTTTCCGGGAGCTGTTTTTT
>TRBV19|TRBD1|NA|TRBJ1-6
CASSIRGRLGGSPLHF
TGTGCCAGTAGTATCAGGGGGCGGCTCGGAGGTTCACCCCTCCACTTT
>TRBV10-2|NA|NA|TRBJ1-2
CASTPGQHYGYTF
TGCGCCAGCACCCCGGGACAACACTATGGCTACACCTTC
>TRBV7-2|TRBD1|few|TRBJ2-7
CASSLTGGMAEQYF
TGTGCCAGCAGCTTAACAGGGGGGATGGCCGAGCAGTACTTC
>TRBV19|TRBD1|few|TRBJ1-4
CASSGQGTTNEKLFF
TGTGCCAGTTCTGGACAGGGAACCACTAATGAAAAACTGTTTTTT
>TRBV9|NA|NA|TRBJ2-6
CASSVATNPGANVLTF
TGTGCCAGCAGCGTAGCTACGAATCCTGGGGCCAACGTCCTGACTTTC
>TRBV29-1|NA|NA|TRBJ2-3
CSVVTASTDTQYF
TGCAGCGTTGTAACAGCTAGCACAGATACGCAGTATTTT
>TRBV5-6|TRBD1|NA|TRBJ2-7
CASSWGTGGSYEQYF
TGTGCCAGCAGCTGGGGGACAGGGGGCTCCTACGAGCAGTACTTC
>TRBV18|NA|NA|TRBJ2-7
CASSPPAGALGEQYF
TGTGCCAGCTCACCACCGGCAGGGGCCCTGGGGGAGCAGTACTTC
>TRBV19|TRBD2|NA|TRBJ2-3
CASRTSGITDTQYF
TGTGCCAGTAGGACTAGCGGGATCACAGATACGCAGTATTTT
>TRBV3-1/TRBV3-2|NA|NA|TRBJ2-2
CASSHANQGTGELFF
TGTGCCAGCAGCCACGCAAATCAGGGGACCGGGGAGCTGTTTTTT
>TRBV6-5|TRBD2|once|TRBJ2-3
CASSSRGRTDTQYF
TGTGCCAGCAGTTCCCGCGGGAGAACAGATACGCAGTATTTT
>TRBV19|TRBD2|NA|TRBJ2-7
CASSMILAGGYEQYF
TGTGCCAGTAGTATGATCCTAGCGGGGGGCTACGAGCAGTACTTC
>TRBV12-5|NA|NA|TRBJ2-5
CASGLNGETQYF
TGTGCTAGTGGTTTGAACGGAGAGACCCAGTACTTC
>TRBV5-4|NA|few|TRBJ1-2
CASSLDVGLGYGYTF
TGTGCCAGCAGCTTGGATGTGGGATTAGGGTATGGCTACACCTTC
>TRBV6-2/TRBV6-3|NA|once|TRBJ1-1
CASSYSHDLEAFF
TGTGCCAGCAGTTACTCCCACGACTTGGAAGCTTTCTTT
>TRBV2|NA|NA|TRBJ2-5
CASSGGTFQVETQYF
TGTGCCAGCAGTGGGGGGACTTTCCAGGTGGAGACCCAGTACTTC
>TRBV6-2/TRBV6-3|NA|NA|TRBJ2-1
CASSRGGGPYNEQFF
TGTGCCAGCAGTCGAGGGGGGGGTCCCTACAATGAGCAGTTCTTC
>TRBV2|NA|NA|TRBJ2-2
CASRLGARTGELFF
TGTGCCAGCAGATTGGGGGCGAGGACCGGGGAGCTGTTTTTT
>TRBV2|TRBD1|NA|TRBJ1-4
CASFPTGVSNEKLFF
TGTGCCAGCTTCCCGACAGGGGTGTCTAATGAAAAACTGTTTTTT
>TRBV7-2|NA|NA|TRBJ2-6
CASSLQTDLHGANVLTF
TGTGCCAGCAGCTTACAGACAGACCTGCATGGGGCCAACGTCCTGACTTTC
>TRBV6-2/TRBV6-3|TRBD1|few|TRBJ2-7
CASSYQGQGLYEQYF
TGTGCCAGCAGTTACCAGGGACAGGGGCTCTATGAGCAGTACTTC
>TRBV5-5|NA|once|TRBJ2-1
CASSLTVLNNEQFF
TGTGCCAGCAGCTTGACAGTCCTGAACAATGAGCAGTTCTTC
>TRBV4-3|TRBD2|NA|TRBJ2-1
CASSQEGLLAGGINNEQFF
TGCGCCAGCAGCCAAGAAGGTTTACTAGCGGGAGGAATAAACAATGAGCAGTTCTTC
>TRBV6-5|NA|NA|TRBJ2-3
CASRDLGLSTDTQYF
TGTGCCAGCAGAGACTTGGGACTTTCCACAGATACGCAGTATTTT
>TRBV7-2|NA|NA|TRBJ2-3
CASSLVGGGQADTQYF
TGTGCCAGCAGCCTTGTTGGGGGGGGCCAGGCAGATACGCAGTATTTT
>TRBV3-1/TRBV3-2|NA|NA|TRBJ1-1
CASSLGTTGEAFF
TGTGCCAGCAGCCTGGGGACAACGGGTGAAGCTTTCTTT
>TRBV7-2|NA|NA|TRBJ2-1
CASSLALGRGNYNEQFF
TGTGCCAGCAGCTTAGCGTTGGGGCGGGGCAACTACAATGAGCAGTTCTTC
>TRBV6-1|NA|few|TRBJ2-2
CASRPMAGELFF
TGTGCCAGCAGACCCATGGCCGGGGAGCTGTTTTTT
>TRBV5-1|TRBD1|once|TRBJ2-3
CASSSDRSTDTQYF
TGCGCCAGCAGCTCGGACAGGTCCACAGATACGCAGTATTTT
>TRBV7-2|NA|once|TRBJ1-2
CASSLGHGNYGYTF
TGTGCCAGCAGCTTAGGTCACGGGAACTATGGCTACACCTTC
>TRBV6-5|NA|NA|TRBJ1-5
CASSPSGDNQPQHF
TGTGCCAGCTCTCCGAGCGGGGACAATCAGCCCCAGCATTTT
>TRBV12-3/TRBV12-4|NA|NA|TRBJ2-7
CASSLGQDIEQYF
TGTGCCAGCAGTTTAGGACAAGATATCGAGCAGTACTTC
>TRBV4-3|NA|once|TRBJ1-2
CASSQDGGQGYGYTF
TGCGCCAGCAGCCAAGATGGGGGGCAGGGCTATGGCTACACCTTC